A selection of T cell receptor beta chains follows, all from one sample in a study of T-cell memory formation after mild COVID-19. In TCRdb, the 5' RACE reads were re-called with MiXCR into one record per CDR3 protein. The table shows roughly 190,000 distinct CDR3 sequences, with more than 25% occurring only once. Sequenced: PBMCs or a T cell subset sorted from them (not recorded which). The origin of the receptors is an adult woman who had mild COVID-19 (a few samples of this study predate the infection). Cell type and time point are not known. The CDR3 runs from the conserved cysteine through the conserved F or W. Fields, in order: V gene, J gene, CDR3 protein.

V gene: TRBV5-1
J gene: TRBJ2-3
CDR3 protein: CASMTSGSDTQYF

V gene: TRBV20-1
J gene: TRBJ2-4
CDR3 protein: CSARDLAKNIQYF

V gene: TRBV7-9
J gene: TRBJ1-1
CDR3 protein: CASSPTNGNTEAFF

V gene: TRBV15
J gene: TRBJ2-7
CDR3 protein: CATSRVTGGHEQYF

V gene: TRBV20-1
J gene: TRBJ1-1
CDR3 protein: CSASPPGHTEAFF

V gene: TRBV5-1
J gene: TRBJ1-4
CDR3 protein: CASSLTGTGGEKLFF

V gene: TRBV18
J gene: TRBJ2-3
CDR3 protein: CASSERGTTDTQYF

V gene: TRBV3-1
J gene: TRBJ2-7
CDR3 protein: CASSRQPYEQYF

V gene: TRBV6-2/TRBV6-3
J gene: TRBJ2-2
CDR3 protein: CASTLLGQLGELFF

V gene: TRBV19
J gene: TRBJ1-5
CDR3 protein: CASSTGTGGGQPQHF

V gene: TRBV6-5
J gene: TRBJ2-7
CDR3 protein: CASSYAGSDYGEQYF

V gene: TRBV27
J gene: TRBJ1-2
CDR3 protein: CASSLETGGLGYGYTF

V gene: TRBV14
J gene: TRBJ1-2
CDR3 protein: CASSQDPRSSNNYGYTF

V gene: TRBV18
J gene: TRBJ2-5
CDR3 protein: CASSPKADRVKTQYF

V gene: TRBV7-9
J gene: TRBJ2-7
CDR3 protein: CASSLGDRGASSYEQYF

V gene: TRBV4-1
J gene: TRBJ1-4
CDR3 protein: CASSQEEGRYEKLFF

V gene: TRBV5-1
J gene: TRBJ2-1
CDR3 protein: CASSSNRDSSNEQFF

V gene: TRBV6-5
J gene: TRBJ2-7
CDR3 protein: CASSYSGLAGAGEQYF

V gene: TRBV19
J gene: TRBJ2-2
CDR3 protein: CASSMLAGEVGELFF

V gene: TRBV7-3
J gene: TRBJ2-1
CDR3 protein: CASSSGLAGTRNEQFF

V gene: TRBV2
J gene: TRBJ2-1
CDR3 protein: CASYRLAGDENEQFF

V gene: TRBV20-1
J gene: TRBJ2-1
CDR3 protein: CSGVSGSVEQFF